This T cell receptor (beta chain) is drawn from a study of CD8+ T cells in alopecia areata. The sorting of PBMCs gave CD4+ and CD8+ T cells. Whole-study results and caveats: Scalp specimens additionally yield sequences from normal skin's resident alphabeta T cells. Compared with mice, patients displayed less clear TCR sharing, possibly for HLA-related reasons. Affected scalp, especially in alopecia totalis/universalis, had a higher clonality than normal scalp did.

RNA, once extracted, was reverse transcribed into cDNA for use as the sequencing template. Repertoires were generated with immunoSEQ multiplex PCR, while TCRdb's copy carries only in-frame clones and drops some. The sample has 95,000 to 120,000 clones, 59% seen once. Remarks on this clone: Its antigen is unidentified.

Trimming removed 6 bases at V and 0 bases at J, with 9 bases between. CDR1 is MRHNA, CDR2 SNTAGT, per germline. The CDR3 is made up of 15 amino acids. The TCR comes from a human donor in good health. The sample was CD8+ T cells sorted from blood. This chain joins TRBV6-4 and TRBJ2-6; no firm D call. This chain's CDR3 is CASSFETSGANVLTF. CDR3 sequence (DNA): TGTGCCAGCAGCTTCGAGACCTCTGGGGCCAACGTCCTGACTTTC.